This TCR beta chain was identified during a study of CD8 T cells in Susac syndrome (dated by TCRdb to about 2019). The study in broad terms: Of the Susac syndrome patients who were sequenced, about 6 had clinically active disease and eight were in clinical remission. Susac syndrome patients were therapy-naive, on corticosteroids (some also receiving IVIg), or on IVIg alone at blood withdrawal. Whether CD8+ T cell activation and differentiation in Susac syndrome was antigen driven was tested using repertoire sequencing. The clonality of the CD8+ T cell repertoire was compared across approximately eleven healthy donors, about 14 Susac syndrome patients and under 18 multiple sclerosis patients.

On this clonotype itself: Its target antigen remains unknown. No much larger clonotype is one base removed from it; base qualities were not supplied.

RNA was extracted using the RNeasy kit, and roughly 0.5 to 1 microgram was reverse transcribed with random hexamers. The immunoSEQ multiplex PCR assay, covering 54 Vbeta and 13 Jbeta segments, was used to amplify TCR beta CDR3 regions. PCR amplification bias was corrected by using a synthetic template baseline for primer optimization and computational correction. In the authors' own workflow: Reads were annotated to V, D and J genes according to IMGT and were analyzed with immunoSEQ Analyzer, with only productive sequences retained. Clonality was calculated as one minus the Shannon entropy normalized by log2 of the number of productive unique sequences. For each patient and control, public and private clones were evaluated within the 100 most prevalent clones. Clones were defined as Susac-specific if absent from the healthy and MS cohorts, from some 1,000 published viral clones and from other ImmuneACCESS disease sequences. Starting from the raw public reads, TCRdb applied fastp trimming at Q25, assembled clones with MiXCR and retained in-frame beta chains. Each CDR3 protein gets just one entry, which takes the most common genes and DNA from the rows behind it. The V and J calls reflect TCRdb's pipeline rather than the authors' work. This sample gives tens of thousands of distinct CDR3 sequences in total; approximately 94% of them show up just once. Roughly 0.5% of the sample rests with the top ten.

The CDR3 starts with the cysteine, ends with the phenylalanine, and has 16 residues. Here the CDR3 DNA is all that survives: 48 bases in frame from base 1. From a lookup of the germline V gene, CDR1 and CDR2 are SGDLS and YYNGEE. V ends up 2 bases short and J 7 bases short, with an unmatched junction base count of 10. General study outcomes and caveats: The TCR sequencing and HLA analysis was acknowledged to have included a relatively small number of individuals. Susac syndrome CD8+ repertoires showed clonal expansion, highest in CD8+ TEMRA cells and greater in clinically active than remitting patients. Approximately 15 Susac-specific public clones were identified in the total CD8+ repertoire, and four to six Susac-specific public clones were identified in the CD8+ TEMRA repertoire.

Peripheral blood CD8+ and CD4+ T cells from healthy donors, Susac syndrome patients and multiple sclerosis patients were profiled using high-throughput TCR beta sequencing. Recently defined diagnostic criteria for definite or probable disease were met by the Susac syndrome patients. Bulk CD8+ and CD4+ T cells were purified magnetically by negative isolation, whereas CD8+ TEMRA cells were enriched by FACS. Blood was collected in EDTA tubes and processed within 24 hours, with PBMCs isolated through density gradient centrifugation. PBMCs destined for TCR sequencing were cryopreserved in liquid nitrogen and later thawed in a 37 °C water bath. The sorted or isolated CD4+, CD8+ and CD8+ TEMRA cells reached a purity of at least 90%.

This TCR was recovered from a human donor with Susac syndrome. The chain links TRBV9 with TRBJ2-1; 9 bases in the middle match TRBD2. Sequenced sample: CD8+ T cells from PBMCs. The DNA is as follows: TGTGCCAGCAGCGTGGTTAGCGGGGGAAAGGGGAATGAGCAGTTCTTC. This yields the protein CASSVVSGGKGNEQFF.